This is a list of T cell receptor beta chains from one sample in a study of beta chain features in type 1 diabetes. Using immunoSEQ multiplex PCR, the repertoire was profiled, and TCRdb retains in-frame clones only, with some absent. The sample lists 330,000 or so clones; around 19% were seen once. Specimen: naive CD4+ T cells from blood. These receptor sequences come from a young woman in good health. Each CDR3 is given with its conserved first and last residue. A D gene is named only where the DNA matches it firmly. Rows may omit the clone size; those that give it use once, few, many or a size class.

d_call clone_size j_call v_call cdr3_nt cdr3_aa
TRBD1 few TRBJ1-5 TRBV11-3 TGTGCCAGCAGCTCACAGGGGACTTGTCAGCCCCAGCATTTT CASSSQGTCQPQHF
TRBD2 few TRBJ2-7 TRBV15 TGTGCCACCAGCGCTCCGGGACTAGCGGGCCGCGAGCAGTACTTC CATSAPGLAGREQYF
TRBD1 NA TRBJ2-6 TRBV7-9 TGTGCCAGCAGCTTAGCGTTGGGACAGGGAGTCTCAGGGGCCAACGTCCTGACTTTC CASSLALGQGVSGANVLTF
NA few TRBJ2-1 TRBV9 TGTGCCAGCAGCGTAGGGTCTCTATACAATGAGCAGTTCTTC CASSVGSLYNEQFF
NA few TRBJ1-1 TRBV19 TGTGCCAGTAGTATGCAGGGCGGGGACGAAGCTTTCTTT CASSMQGGDEAFF
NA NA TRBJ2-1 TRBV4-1 TGCGCCAGCAGCCCCGGCAGGCCGAGCTCCTACAATGAGCAGTTCTTC CASSPGRPSSYNEQFF
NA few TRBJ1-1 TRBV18 TGTGCCAGCTCAGGGTCGGAGGGGAACACTGAAGCTTTCTTT CASSGSEGNTEAFF
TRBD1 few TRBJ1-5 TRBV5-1 TGCGCCAGCAGCTGGACAGGGGGGAAGGATCAGCCCCAGCATTTT CASSWTGGKDQPQHF
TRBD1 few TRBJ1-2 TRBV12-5 TGTGCTAGTGGTTTGGCCAGGGACAGGGGATTGGGCTATGGCTACACCTTC CASGLARDRGLGYGYTF
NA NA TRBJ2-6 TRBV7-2 TGTGCCAGCAGCTCCTATCCCTCCTCTGGGGCCAACGTCCTGACTTTC CASSSYPSSGANVLTF
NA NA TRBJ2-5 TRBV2 TGTGCCAGCAGTGAAAGGCTTCTAGCGGAGACCCAGTACTTC CASSERLLAETQYF
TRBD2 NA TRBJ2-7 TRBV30 TGTGCCTTGAACAGGGCGGGAGGTTCCTACGAGCAGTACTTC CALNRAGGSYEQYF
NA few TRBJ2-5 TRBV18 TGTGCCAGCTCGCCGGTAGAGCGGGAGACCCAGTACTTC CASSPVERETQYF
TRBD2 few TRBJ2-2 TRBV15 TGTGCCACCAGCAGACACAGCGGGAACGGCTTTGCCGGGGAGCTGTTTTTT CATSRHSGNGFAGELFF
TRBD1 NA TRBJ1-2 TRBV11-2 TGTGCCAGCAGCCCGAGCCGGGACAGGGGAGGCTACACCTTC CASSPSRDRGGYTF
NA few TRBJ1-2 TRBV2 TGTGCCAGCAGTGATAACAGGGAAGGAGGCTACACCTTC CASSDNREGGYTF
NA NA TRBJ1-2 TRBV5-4 TGTGCCAGCAGCTTGGTGGGGTCAGGGGATGGCTACACCTTC CASSLVGSGDGYTF
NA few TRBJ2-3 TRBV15 TGTGCCACCAGCGCAGCCAGGGGGGAAGCCCTCAAGGCGCAGTATTTT CATSAARGEALKAQYF
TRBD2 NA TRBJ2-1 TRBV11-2 TGTGCCAGCAGCCCCCAGCGGGAGAAGCATGAGCAGTTCTTC CASSPQREKHEQFF
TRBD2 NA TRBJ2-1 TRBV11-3 TGTGCCAGCGGGAGGGCCGTTGAGCAGTTCTTC CASGRAVEQFF
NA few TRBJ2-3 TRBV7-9 TGTGCCAGCAGCTTACGGAGGGAGGCAACAACAGATACGCAGTATTTT CASSLRREATTDTQYF
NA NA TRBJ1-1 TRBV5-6 TGTGCCAGCAGCTTGGAGGCAGGGAAAGCTTTCTTT CASSLEAGKAFF
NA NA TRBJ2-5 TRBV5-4 TGTGCCAGCAGCTTGGAGTGGTCCGTCAGGGAGACCCAGTACTTC CASSLEWSVRETQYF
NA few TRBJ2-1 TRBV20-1 TGCAGCGCTAGGCGGTACAATGAGCAGTTCTTC CSARRYNEQFF
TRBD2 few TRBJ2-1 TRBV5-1 TGCGCCAGCAGCTTGGGCGGGACTAGTGGATTTCGGGAGCAGTTCTTC CASSLGGTSGFREQFF
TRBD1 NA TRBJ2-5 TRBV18 TGTGCCAGCTCACAGGGGGCTGGAGAGACCCAGTACTTC CASSQGAGETQYF
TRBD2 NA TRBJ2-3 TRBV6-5 TGTGCCAGCAGTAGAGTAGCGGGGGTCACAGATACGCAGTATTTT CASSRVAGVTDTQYF
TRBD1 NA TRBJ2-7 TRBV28 TGTGCCAGCAGTCTTAGACAGGGGACCTACGAGCAGTACTTC CASSLRQGTYEQYF
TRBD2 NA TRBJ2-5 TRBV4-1 TGCGCCAGCAGCCAAGACATAGGGACTACTCAAGAGACCCAGTACTTC CASSQDIGTTQETQYF
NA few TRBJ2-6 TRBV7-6 TGTGCCAGCACCACGGGCAGGGGATATTTTGGGGCCAACGTCCTGACTTTC CASTTGRGYFGANVLTF
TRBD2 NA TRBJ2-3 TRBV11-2 TGTGCCAGCAGCGCTGGACTAGCGGGAGTAGATACGCAGTATTTT CASSAGLAGVDTQYF
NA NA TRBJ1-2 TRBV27 TGTGCCAGCAGGTTCAGGGCGAACTATGGCTACACCTTC CASRFRANYGYTF
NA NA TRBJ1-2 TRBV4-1 TGCGCCAGCAACGGAGGGCCACTCCAGAACCATGGCTACACCTTC CASNGGPLQNHGYTF
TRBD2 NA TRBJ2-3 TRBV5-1 TGCGCCAGCAGCTTGGACGGGAGGCGAGACACAGATACGCAGTATTTT CASSLDGRRDTDTQYF
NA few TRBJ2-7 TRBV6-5 TGTGCCAGCAGGGCAGAACCCAACTACGAGCAGTACTTC CASRAEPNYEQYF
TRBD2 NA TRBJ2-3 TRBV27 TGTGCCAGCAGTTTGCTAGCGGGAGTAACAGATACGCAGTATTTT CASSLLAGVTDTQYF
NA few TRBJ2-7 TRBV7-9 TGTGCCAGCAGCTTGGGGACTGCCACCTACGAGCAGTACTTC CASSLGTATYEQYF
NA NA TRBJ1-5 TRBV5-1 TGCGCCAGCAGCGTCTTCGGGGGCAATCAGCCCCAGCATTTT CASSVFGGNQPQHF
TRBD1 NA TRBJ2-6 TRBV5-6 TGTGCCAGCAGACCTGGACAGGGGTATTTCGGGGCCAACGTCCTGACTTTC CASRPGQGYFGANVLTF
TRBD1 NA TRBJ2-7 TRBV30 TGTGCCACACCCGGGACAGGGTCATCCTACGAGCAGTACTTC CATPGTGSSYEQYF